This TCR beta chain was recorded in a study of monozygotic twins with inflammatory bowel disease. UMIs containing a 6-nucleotide sample barcode were added via template switching. Each of TCRalpha and TCRbeta cDNA went through two nested PCRs, lasting about 15 and 9 cycles. TCRdb re-called the 5' RACE reads; every CDR3 protein appears as one record, without DNA. This sample's table reports some 100,000 distinct CDR3 sequences. The sequenced material came from blood. The receptor was derived from a human donor with ulcerative colitis or Crohn's disease, or a healthy co-twin of an affected twin (not recorded which).

CDR3 in amino acids: CASSLAQGRDTEAFF. The V and J genes are TRBV5-4 and TRBJ1-1. Germline V gives CDR1 SGHNT, CDR2 YYREEE (reference sequence). The CDR3 covers 15 residues.